This TCR beta chain comes out of a study of blood T cell repertoires in COVID-19. At the level of the study: Acute and convalescent COVID-19 samples came from the United States, Italy and Spain. In each case, the material was cDNA or gDNA derived from T cells, B-cell-depleted T cells, or PBMCs.

Germline CDR1 is LNHDA and CDR2 is SQIVND (reference sequence). The CDR3 sequence is 16 residues long. With 6 bases clipped from V and 0 bases from J, the junction kept 9 bases outside the gene matches. Original processing notes: Nucleated cell number was recorded as an estimate derived from reference gene primer amplification. Sequencing was performed with immunoSEQ multiplex PCR; in TCRdb, only in-frame clones are kept and a portion is missing. The V and J calls and clone size come from that table; D and trimming were worked out from the DNA. The table lists some 400,000 clones, approximately 80% of them singletons.

Sequencing was carried out using peripheral blood. The clonotype was recovered from a human donor with acute or convalescent COVID-19. The donor label of this sample is uncertain. This sequence joins TRBV19 and TRBJ2-3; TRBD2 matches at 7 bases. The CDR3 protein is CASRLRAGSSTDTQYF. In nucleotides, the CDR3 is TGTGCCAGTAGGCTACGAGCGGGGTCTAGCACAGATACGCAGTATTTT.